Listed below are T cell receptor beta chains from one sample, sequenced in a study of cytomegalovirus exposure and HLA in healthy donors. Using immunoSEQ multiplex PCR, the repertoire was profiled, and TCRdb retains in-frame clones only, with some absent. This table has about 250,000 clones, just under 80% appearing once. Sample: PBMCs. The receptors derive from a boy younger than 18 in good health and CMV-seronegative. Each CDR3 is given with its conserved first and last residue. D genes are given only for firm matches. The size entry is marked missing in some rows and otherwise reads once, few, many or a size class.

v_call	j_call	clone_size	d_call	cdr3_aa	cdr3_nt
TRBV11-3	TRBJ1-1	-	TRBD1	CASSFEGAGYTEAFF	TGTGCCAGCAGCTTCGAGGGGGCCGGGTACACTGAAGCTTTCTTT
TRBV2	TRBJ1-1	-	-	CASSEWAGEAFF	TGTGCCAGCAGTGAGTGGGCAGGTGAAGCTTTCTTT
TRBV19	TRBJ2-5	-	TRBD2	CASSRSGTSVQETQYF	TGTGCCAGTAGTCGCTCCGGGACTAGCGTGCAAGAGACCCAGTACTTC
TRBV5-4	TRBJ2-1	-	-	CASSLGSGPYNEQFF	TGTGCCAGCAGCTTGGGTAGCGGACCCTACAATGAGCAGTTCTTC
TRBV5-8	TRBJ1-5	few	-	CATTRPTEPQHF	TGTGCCACCACGAGGCCAACGGAGCCCCAGCATTTT
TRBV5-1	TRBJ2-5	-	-	CASSVRAGEETQYF	TGCGCCAGCAGCGTCAGAGCAGGGGAAGAGACCCAGTACTTC
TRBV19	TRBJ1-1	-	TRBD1	CASIDRGVTTEAFF	TGTGCCAGTATCGACAGGGGGGTGACGACTGAAGCTTTCTTT
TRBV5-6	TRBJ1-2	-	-	CASSLVRRDYGYTF	TGTGCCAGCAGCTTGGTTCGCAGGGACTATGGCTACACCTTC
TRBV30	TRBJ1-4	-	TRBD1	CAWSPHRGTFNEKLFF	TGTGCCTGGAGTCCCCACAGGGGAACCTTCAATGAAAAACTGTTTTTT
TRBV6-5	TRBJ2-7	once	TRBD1	CASSSPLGQYPSEQYF	TGTGCCAGCAGTTCGCCCCTGGGACAGTACCCCTCTGAGCAGTACTTC
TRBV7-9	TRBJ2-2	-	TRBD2	CASSRTLAGARGGELFF	TGTGCCAGCAGCCGAACCCTAGCGGGAGCAAGAGGCGGGGAGCTGTTTTTT
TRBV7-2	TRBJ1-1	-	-	CASSPGDKAFF	TGTGCCAGCAGCCCCGGTGATAAAGCTTTCTTT
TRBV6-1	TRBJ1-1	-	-	CASSKRSGSGTEAFF	TGTGCCAGCAGTAAACGGTCCGGGTCGGGCACTGAAGCTTTCTTT
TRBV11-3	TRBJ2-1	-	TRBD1	CASSSGTEYNEQFF	TGTGCCAGCAGCTCCGGGACAGAGTACAATGAGCAGTTCTTC
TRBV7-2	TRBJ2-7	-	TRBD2	CASSLSRGRIHEQYF	TGTGCCAGCAGCTTATCCCGCGGGAGGATTCACGAGCAGTACTTC
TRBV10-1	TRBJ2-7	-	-	CASSAAAPSTYYEQYF	TGCGCCAGCAGCGCCGCGGCACCCTCTACCTATTACGAGCAGTACTTC
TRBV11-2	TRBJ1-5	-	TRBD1	CASSAYTGASNQPQHF	TGTGCCAGCAGCGCGTATACAGGGGCTAGCAATCAGCCCCAGCATTTT
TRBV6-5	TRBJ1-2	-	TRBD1	CASRHLRDRGHGYTF	TGTGCCAGCAGACACCTCCGGGACAGGGGGCATGGCTACACCTTC
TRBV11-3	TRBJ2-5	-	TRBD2	CASSPGGGNGETQYF	TGTGCCAGCAGCCCAGGCGGGGGAAACGGGGAGACCCAGTACTTC
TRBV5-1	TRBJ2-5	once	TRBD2	CASSLRLAGLQETQYF	TGCGCCAGCAGCTTGCGACTAGCGGGTCTCCAAGAGACCCAGTACTTC
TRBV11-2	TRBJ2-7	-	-	CASSSSGATPYEQYF	TGTGCCAGCAGCTCATCAGGGGCCACCCCCTACGAGCAGTACTTC
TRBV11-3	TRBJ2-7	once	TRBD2	CASSLGRAGGPNEQYF	TGTGCCAGCAGCTTAGGCCGGGCGGGGGGCCCCAACGAGCAGTACTTC
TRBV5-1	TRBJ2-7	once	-	CASSFQGSYEQYF	TGCGCCAGCAGCTTTCAGGGGAGCTACGAGCAGTACTTC
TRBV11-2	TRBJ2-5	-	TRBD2	CASSVTSGDPEETQYF	TGTGCCAGCAGCGTCACTAGCGGGGACCCCGAGGAGACCCAGTACTTC
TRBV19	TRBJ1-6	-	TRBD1	CASTQTGNNSPLHF	TGTGCCAGTACTCAGACAGGGAATAATTCACCCCTCCACTTT
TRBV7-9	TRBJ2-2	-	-	CASSPSGGTGELFF	TGTGCCAGCAGCCCCTCAGGGGGGACCGGGGAGCTGTTTTTT
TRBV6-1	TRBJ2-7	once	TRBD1	CASSPPGQGTYEQYF	TGTGCCAGCAGTCCTCCGGGACAGGGGACCTACGAGCAGTACTTC
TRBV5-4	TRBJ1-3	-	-	CASSLGAGAGNTIYF	TGTGCCAGCAGCTTGGGCGCCGGGGCTGGAAACACCATATATTTT
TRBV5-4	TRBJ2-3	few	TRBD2	CASSFWGGGVTDTQYF	TGTGCCAGCAGCTTCTGGGGCGGGGGGGTCACAGATACGCAGTATTTT
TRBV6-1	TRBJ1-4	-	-	CASSGRQEMNEKLFF	TGTGCCAGCAGTGGGAGACAGGAGATGAATGAAAAACTGTTTTTT
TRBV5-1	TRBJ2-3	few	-	CASAREDTQYF	TGCGCCAGCGCACGGGAGGATACGCAGTATTTT
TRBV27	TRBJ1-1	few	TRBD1	CASSGQGVTEAFF	TGTGCCAGCAGCGGACAGGGAGTCACTGAAGCTTTCTTT
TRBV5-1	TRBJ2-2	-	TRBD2	CASSPGGSLNTGELFF	TGCGCCAGCAGCCCGGGAGGGTCACTGAACACCGGGGAGCTGTTTTTT